Detailed here is one T cell receptor beta chain. V was cut by 4 bases and J by 0 bases, with 11 bases left in between. The CDR3 extends over 16 amino acids. CDR1 SGHTS and CDR2 YDEGEE come from the germline V gene. The data belong to a study of shared clonotypes between healthy human individuals. Measured with immunoSEQ multiplex PCR; TCRdb has only the in-frame clones, and not every one. The table records 180,000 or so clones, 85% to 95% of them present only once. The rearrangement uses TRBV5-8 and TRBJ2-6; D ambiguous. This TCR was sampled from a woman in her 30s in good health. The sequencing input was naive CD4+ T cells sorted from blood. The sample's subset: CD45RA+ positively selected. CDR3: CASSRGTLSGANVLTF. CDR3 DNA sequence: TGTGCCAGCAGCAGAGGTACACTCTCTGGGGCCAACGTCCTGACTTTC.